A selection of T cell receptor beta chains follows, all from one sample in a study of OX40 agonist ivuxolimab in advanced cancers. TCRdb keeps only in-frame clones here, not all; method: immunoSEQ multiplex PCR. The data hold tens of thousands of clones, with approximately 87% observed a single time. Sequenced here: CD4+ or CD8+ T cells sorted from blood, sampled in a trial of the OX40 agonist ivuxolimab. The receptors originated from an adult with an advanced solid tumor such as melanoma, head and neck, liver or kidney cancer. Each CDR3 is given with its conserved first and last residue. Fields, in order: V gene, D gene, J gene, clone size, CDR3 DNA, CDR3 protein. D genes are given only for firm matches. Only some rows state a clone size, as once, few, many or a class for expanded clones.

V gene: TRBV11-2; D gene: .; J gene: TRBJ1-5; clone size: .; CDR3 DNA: TGTGCCAGCAGCTCCCAGGGGCCGCCCCAGCATTTT; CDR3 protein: CASSSQGPPQHF
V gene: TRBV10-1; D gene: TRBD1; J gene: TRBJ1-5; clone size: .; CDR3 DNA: TGCGCCAGCATAGGGACAGGGCGTAACTTTAGCAATCAGCCCCAGCATTTT; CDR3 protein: CASIGTGRNFSNQPQHF
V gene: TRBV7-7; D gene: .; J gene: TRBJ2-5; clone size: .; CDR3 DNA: TGTGCCAGCAGCTTAGCTGGGGGGCTGGAGACCCAGTACTTC; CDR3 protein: CASSLAGGLETQYF
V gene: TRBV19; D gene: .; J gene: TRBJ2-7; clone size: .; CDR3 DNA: TGTGCCAGTAGTCCCTCCCCGAGGGCCACCTACGAGCAGTACTTC; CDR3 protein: CASSPSPRATYEQYF
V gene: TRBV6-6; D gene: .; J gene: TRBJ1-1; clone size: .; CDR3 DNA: TGTGCCAGCAGTTCTTCAACAGGGCGGAGTGAAGCTTTCTTT; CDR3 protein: CASSSSTGRSEAFF
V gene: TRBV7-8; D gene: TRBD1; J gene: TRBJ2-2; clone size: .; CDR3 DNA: TGTGCCAGCAGCCTAGGACAGGGAGACACCGGGGAGCTGTTTTTT; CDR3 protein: CASSLGQGDTGELFF
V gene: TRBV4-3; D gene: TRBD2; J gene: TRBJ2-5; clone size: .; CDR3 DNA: TGCGCCAGCAGCCTGACTAGCGGGGGGGAGACCCAGTACTTC; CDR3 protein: CASSLTSGGETQYF
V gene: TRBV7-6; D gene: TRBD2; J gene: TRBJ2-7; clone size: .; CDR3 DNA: TGTGCCAGCAGCTTAGCGAGAGCGGGGGGGTCCTACGAGCAGTACTTC; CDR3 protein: CASSLARAGGSYEQYF
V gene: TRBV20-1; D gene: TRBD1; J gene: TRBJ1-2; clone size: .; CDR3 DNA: TGCAGTGCGGGACAGGGGGCCGGCTACACCTTC; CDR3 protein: CSAGQGAGYTF
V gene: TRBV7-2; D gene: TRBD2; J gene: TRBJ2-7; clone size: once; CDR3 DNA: TGTGCCAGCAGCTTCCCTGGGGAGGGTGGGTACTTC; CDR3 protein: CASSFPGEGGYF
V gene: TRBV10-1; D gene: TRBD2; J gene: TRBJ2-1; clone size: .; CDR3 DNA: TGCGCCAGCACCCCGGGACTAGCGGGGCTAGGGGAGAATGAGCAGTTCTTC; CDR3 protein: CASTPGLAGLGENEQFF
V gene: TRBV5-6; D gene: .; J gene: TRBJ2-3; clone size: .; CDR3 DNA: TGTGCCAGCAGCTTGGGGGGCCTCGGGGATACGCAGTATTTT; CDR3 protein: CASSLGGLGDTQYF
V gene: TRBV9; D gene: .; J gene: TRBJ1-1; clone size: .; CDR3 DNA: TGTGCCAGCAGCGTAGATGGGAGGGCCAACACTGAAGCTTTCTTT; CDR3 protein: CASSVDGRANTEAFF
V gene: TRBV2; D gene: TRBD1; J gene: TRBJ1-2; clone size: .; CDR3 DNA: TGTGCCAGCAGGGGACAGAACTATGGCTACACCTTC; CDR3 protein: CASRGQNYGYTF
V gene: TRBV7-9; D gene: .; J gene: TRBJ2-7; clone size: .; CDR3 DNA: TGTGCCAGCAGCCCCGTTCGGGGAGTAGGACTTTCCTACGAGCAGTACTTC; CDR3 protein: CASSPVRGVGLSYEQYF
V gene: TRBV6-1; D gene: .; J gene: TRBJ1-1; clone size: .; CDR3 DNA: TGTGCCAGCAGTCCCCGCGAGAGGGAAGCTTTCTTT; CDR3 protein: CASSPREREAFF
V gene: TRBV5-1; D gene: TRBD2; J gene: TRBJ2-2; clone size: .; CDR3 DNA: TGCGCCAGCAGCAACAGCGGGAGAGGGACCGGGGAGCTGTTTTTT; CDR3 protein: CASSNSGRGTGELFF
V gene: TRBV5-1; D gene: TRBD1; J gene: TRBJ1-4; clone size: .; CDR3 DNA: TGCGCCAGCAGCTTGGCCGGGGACAGCCGATCCGAAAAACTGTTTTTT; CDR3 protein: CASSLAGDSRSEKLFF
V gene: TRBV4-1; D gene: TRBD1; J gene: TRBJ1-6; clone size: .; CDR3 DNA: TGCGCCAGCAGCCAAGTGGGGGTAAGGGGGCAGGGGGCACCCCTCCACTTT; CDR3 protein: CASSQVGVRGQGAPLHF
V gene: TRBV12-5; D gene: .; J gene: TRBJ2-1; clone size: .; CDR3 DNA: TGTGCTAGTGGTTTGGTCTCTATCTCCTACAATGAGCAGTTCTTC; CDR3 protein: CASGLVSISYNEQFF
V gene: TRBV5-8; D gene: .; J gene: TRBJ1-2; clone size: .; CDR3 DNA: TGTGCCAGCAGCTTGGGTACAAGGTTTAATGGCTACACCTTC; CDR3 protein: CASSLGTRFNGYTF
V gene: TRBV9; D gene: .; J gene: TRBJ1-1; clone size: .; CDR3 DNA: TGTGCCAGCAGCGTAGGGCCGACGGGCTCGGAAACTGAAGCTTTCTTT; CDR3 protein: CASSVGPTGSETEAFF
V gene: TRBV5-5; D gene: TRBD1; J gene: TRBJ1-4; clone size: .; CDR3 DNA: TGTGCCAGCAGCTTGGGGGCAGGGGGCGGCGGTGAAAAACTGTTTTTT; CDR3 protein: CASSLGAGGGGEKLFF
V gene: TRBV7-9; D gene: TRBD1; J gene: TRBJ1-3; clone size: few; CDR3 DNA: TGTGCCAGCAGCCTACAGGGGTCTGGAAACACCATATATTTT; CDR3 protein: CASSLQGSGNTIYF
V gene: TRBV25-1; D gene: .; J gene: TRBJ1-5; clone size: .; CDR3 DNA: TGTGCCAGCAGTGAATATGGGGGGGGTCATCAGCCCCAGCATTTT; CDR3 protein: CASSEYGGGHQPQHF
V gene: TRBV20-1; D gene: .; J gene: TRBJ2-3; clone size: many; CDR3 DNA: TGCAGCGCCTGGGGGAGAGATACGCAGTATTTT; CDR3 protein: CSAWGRDTQYF
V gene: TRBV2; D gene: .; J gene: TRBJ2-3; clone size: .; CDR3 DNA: TGTGCCAGCGGGGTTGCTACAGATACGCAGTATTTT; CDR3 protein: CASGVATDTQYF
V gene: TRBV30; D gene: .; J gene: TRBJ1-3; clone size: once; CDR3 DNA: TGTGCCTGGAGTCTCGGTCTCTCTGGAAACACCATATATTTT; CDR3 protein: CAWSLGLSGNTIYF
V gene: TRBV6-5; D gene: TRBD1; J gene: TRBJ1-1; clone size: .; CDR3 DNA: TGTGCCAGCAGTCACTCCCCGGGACAGGGGGCGCTGGCTTTCTTT; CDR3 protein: CASSHSPGQGALAFF
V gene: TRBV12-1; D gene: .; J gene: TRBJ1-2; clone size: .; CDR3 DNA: TGTGCCAGCAGCTTTCTCCCGGGACAGGGCTATGGCTACACCTTC; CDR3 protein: CASSFLPGQGYGYTF
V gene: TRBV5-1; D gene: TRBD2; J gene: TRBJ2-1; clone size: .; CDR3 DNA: TGCGCCAGCAGCTTGGAAGGACTAGCGGGATCCTATACCTCCATTTCCTACAATGAGCAGTTCTTC; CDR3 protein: CASSLEGLAGSYTSISYNEQFF
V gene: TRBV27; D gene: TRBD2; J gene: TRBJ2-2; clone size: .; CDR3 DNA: TGTGCCAGCAGTTTGCTAGCGGGAGGGGGGAACACCGGGGAGCTGTTTTTT; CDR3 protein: CASSLLAGGGNTGELFF
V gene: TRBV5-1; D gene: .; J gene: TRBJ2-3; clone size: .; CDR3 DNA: TGCGCCAGCAGCTTGAGCCAGAACGTTAGGGATACGCAGTATTTT; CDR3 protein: CASSLSQNVRDTQYF
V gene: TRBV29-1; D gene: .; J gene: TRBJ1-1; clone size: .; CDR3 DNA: TGCAGCGTCGGGGAGGAGGGTTCTGAAGCTTTCTTT; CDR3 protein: CSVGEEGSEAFF
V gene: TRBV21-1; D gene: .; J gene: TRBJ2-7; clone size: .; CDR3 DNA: TGTGCCAGCAGCGCGGTGACAGCCGGCGGTGTCTACGAGCAGTACTTC; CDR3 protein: CASSAVTAGGVYEQYF
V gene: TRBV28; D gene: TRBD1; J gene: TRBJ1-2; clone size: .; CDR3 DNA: TGTGCCAGCAGTTTATACCCAGGGGGTGACGATTCCTATGGCTACACCTTC; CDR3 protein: CASSLYPGGDDSYGYTF
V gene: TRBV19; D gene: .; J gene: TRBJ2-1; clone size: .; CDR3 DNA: TGTGCCAGTAGCCCTGTTGGGCTTCCTAGTCCGTTCTTC; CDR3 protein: CASSPVGLPSPFF
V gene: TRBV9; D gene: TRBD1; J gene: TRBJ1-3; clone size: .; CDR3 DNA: TGTGCCAGCAGCGTAGGCGACAGGGGTTCCGGAAACACCATATATTTT; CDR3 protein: CASSVGDRGSGNTIYF
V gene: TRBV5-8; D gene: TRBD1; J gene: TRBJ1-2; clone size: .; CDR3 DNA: TGTGCCAGCAGCTCGAAACAGGGGGCCGGGAACTATGGCTACACCTTC; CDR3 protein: CASSSKQGAGNYGYTF
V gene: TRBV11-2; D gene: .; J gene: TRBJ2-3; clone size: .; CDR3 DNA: TGTGCCAGCAGCTTACGTACAGATACGCAGTATTTT; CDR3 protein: CASSLRTDTQYF
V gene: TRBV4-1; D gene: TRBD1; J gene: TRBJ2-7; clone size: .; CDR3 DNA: TGCGCCAGCAGCCATCCGGGACAGGGTCGCTACGAGCAGTACTTC; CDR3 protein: CASSHPGQGRYEQYF
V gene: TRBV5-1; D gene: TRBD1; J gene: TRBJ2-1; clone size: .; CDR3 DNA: TGCGCCAGCAGCTCCCGGGACAGAATGAATGAGCAGTTCTTC; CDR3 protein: CASSSRDRMNEQFF
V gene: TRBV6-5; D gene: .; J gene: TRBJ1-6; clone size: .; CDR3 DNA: TGTGCCAGCAGTTATTCTCGGGGGGCGGTTTCACCCCTCCACTTT; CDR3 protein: CASSYSRGAVSPLHF
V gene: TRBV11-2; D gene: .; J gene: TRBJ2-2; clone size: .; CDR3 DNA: TGTGCCAGCAGCTTAATTCTAGCGTATAACGGGGAGCTGTTTTTT; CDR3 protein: CASSLILAYNGELFF
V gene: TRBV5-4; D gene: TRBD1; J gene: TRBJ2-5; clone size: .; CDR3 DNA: TGTGCCAGCAGCCCCCCCAGGGGGAACCAAGAGACCCAGTACTTC; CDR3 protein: CASSPPRGNQETQYF
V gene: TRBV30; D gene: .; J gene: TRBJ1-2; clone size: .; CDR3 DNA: TGTGCCTGGAGCGATACAGACTATGGCTACACCTTC; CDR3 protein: CAWSDTDYGYTF
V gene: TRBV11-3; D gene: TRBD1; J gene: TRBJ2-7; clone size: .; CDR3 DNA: TGTGCCAGCAGCCCGACACTCTCGACAGGGGAATACTTC; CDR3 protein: CASSPTLSTGEYF
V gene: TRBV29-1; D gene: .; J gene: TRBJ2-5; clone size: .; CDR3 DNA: TGCAGCGTTCAATCAGCCTCCTCCAGGACCCAGTACTTC; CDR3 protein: CSVQSASSRTQYF